The present entry profiles one TCR beta chain with its context. Its specificity is unknown. The assay was immunoSEQ multiplex PCR, and TCRdb's table has in-frame clones only and misses some. The table records 2 million to 3 million clones, over 85% of them present only once. This sample was included in a study of shared clonotypes between healthy human individuals. Germline V gene data show CDR1 as SGHRS and CDR2 as YFSETQ. Trimming stripped 0 bases from V and 4 bases from J, with 13 bases between. The CDR3 extends over 15 amino acids. Regarding the study as a whole: The low donor count limited represented genetic and exposure-history diversity. Large depth notwithstanding, sorted-subset sequencing proved incomplete by rarefaction.

V is TRBV5-1 and J is TRBJ1-1, with a tentative D call TRBD1 (5 bases). Sequenced sample: naive CD4+ T cells from PBMCs. The subset is: CD45RA+ positively selected. The TCR sequence derives from a man younger than 30 in good health. Some clones in this sample may be carry-over from other donors' samples. Here the CDR3 reads CASSLDPGRGTEAFF. The CDR3 region has the DNA TGCGCCAGCAGCTTGGACCCAGGGCGGGGCACTGAAGCTTTCTTT.